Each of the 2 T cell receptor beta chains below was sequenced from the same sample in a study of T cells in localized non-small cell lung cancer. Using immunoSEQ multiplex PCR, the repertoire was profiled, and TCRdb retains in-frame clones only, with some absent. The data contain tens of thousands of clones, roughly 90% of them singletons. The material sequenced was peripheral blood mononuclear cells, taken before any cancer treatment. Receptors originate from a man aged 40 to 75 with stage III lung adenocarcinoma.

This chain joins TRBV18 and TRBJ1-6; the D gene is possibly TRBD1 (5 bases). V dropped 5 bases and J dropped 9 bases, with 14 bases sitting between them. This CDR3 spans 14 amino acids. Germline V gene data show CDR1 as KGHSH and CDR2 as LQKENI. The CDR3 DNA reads TGTGCCAGCTCAGGGGCCCGAGGCCCTTCACCCCTCCACTTT. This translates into CASSGARGPSPLHF.

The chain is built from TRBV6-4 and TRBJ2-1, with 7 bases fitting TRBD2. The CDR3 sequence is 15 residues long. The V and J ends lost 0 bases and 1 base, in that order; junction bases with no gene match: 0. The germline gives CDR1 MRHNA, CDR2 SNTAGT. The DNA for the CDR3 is TGTGCCAGCAGTGACTCAGCGGGGTCCTACAATGAGCAGTTCTTC. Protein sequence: CASSDSAGSYNEQFF.